The present T cell receptor beta chain was sequenced within a study of shared clonotypes between healthy human individuals. Overall study context: Each donor had three CD4 naive, three CD4 memory, two CD8 naive and one CD8 memory plate. The study's findings and limits: A handful of donors held about 5% of naive CD4 clonotypes in common.

Naive-designated CD8 cells lacked CD45RO, were positively enriched for CCR7, and omitted terminally differentiated effector memory CD45RA+ cells. Germline V gene lookup returns CDR1 SGHDT and CDR2 YYEEEE. This CDR3 is built from 14 residues. V dropped 2 bases and J dropped 1 base, with 6 bases sitting between them. In regard to this clone: Its specificity is not known. The sample carries other DNA sequences with the same CDR3.

Only in-frame clones appear in the TCRdb table, and some are missing; sequencing was by immunoSEQ multiplex PCR. The table has some 2 million clones, over 85% seen once. The sequenced material came from naive CD8+ T cells sorted from blood. The receptor was isolated from a man aged 18 to 35 in good health. The chain joins TRBV5-6 to TRBJ2-2; no reliable D call. The CDR3 here is CASSFWENTGELFF. CDR3 nucleotide sequence: TGTGCCAGCAGCTTTTGGGAGAACACCGGGGAGCTGTTTTTT.